The 25 T cell receptor beta chains given below trace back to one sample, sequenced in a study of blood T cell repertoires in COVID-19. Profiling relied on immunoSEQ multiplex PCR, and the TCRdb table lists in-frame clones only, not all of them. The sample has 320,000 or so clones, roughly 90% seen once. Sequenced input: PBMCs or T cells enriched from blood (not recorded which). These receptors were collected from a woman in her 30s who had recovered from COVID-19.

The chain employs TRBV18 and TRBJ1-6, with 8 bases identical to TRBD1. The CDR3 is 16 amino acids. The germline V gene encodes CDR1 KGHSH and CDR2 LQKENI. V shed 4 bases and J 0 bases; nucleotides not matched to a gene: 2. Here the CDR3 DNA reads TGTGCCAGCTCACAAACAGGGGGCTCCTATAATTCACCCCTCCACTTT. Protein: CASSQTGGSYNSPLHF.

This clone was detected a few times. This chain uses TRBV5-4 with TRBJ2-7; 12 nucleotides match TRBD2. The germline CDR1 and CDR2 sequences are SGHNT and YYREEE (reference sequence). Trimming took 3 bases from V and 2 from J; bases not matched to a gene: 3. This CDR3 has 15 residues. The CDR3 reads CASSSRTSGAYEQYF. The DNA of the CDR3 is TGTGCCAGCAGCTCCCGGACTAGCGGGGCCTACGAGCAGTACTTC.

The chain couples TRBV15 to TRBJ2-7, with 7 bases matching TRBD1. The CDR3 totals 14 residues. The V gene's germline CDR1 is LNHNV and CDR2 YYDKDF (reference sequence). J lost 4 bases, V lost 3 bases, and 6 bases had no gene match. CDR3 coding DNA: TGTGCCACCAGCAGTGGGGACAGTGGTTACGAGCAGTACTTC. Amino acid sequence: CATSSGDSGYEQYF.

This clone came up once. This chain links TRBV3-1 (or the pseudogene TRBV3-2) with TRBJ1-5; tentative D call: TRBD1 (6 bases). This CDR3 comprises 16 residues. V lost 4 bases to trimming and J lost 11 bases, with 24 bases between them. In germline, CDR1 is LGHDT, CDR2 YNNKEL (reference sequence). The CDR3 DNA sequence: TGTGCCAGCAGCCTTTCGGCCGGGGCTCACCCAGGGGCCCAGCATTTT. The encoded protein is CASSLSAGAHPGAQHF.

As for this clone: This may arise from a read error, as a much more abundant clone is one base away. The chain is built from TRBV6-2 or TRBV6-3 and TRBJ1-1; maybe TRBD1 (6 bases). Germline lookup yields CDR1 MNHEY and CDR2 SVGEGT. Trimming cost V 5 bases and J 5 bases, with 6 bases left between them. CDR3 size: 11 residues. The CDR3 DNA sequence: TGTGCCAGCAGTCAGGGGACTGAAGCTTTCTTT. As protein: CASSQGTEAFF.

V is TRBV27 and J is TRBJ1-5; D uncertain. V lost 3 bases to trimming and J lost 3 bases, with 6 bases between them. Per the germline V gene, CDR1 is MNHEY and CDR2 is SMNVEV (reference sequence). The CDR3 runs 13 residues. The CDR3 DNA sequence: TGTGCCAGCAGTTTTAGCCACAATCAGCCCCAGCATTTT. Amino acid sequence: CASSFSHNQPQHF.

CDR3 sequence (DNA): TGTGCCAGCAGCCAAAGAGGGGGTCAGCCCCAGCATTTT. This codes for CASSQRGGQPQHF. The rearrangement joins TRBV3-1 (or the pseudogene TRBV3-2) to TRBJ1-5, with D perhaps matching TRBD1 (6 bases). Germline V lookup: CDR1 LGHDT, CDR2 YNNKEL (reference sequence). Deletions cut 2 bases from V and 6 bases from J, with 8 bases between. The CDR3 length is 13 residues.

The chain employs TRBV11-3 and TRBJ2-1; 7 bases agree with TRBD1. CDR1 is SGHNT, CDR2 YENEEA, per germline. This CDR3 is built from 16 residues. Trimming cost V 3 bases and J 4 bases; bases outside gene matches: 9. CDR3 DNA sequence: TGTGCCAGCAGCTTGGGAACGGGGACAGTGTACAATGAGCAGTTCTTC. As protein: CASSLGTGTVYNEQFF. Drawing the rest from reference TRBV11-3 and TRBJ2-1, the complete variable domain is EAGVVQSPRYKIIEKKQPVAFWCNPISGHNTLYWYLQNLGQGPELLIRYENEEAVDDSQLPKDRFSAERLKGVDSTLKIQPAELGDSAVYLCASSLGTGTVYNEQFFGPGTRLTVL.

This chain uses TRBV6-5 with TRBJ1-2; D remains unclear. The CDR3 totals 15 residues. CDR1 MNHEY and CDR2 SVGAGI come from the germline V gene. Trimming removed 5 bases from V and 3 bases from J, with 16 bases in between. CDR3 DNA sequence: TGTGCCAGCAGTAACGGTGGACTCGGGGACTATGGCTACACCTTC. Its translation is CASSNGGLGDYGYTF.

The genes are TRBV6-5 and TRBJ1-1; 8 bases line up with TRBD1. The CDR3 contains 15 residues. Losses at the gene ends were 6 bases for V and 5 bases for J; bases not matched to a gene: 11. Germline V gene lookup returns CDR1 MNHEY and CDR2 SVGAGI. CDR3 amino acids: CASRASGGAGTEAFF. The CDR3 DNA sequence: TGTGCCAGCAGAGCCTCAGGGGGCGCGGGGACTGAAGCTTTCTTT.

The chain links TRBV28 to TRBJ2-1; D might be TRBD2 (5 bases). The CDR3 length is 13 residues. The V end lost 6 bases, the J end lost 5 bases, and 11 bases lay between the germline ends. CDR1 MDHEN and CDR2 SYDVKM come from the germline V gene. The CDR3 bases are TGTGCCAGCAGAGGAGGTTTAGACAATGAGCAGTTCTTC. This codes for CASRGGLDNEQFF.

The V call is TRBV28, the J call TRBJ2-7; 9 positions agree with TRBD2. The CDR3 covers 16 residues. From germline, CDR1 is MDHEN and CDR2 SYDVKM. Unmatched junction bases numbered 10, after V lost 5 bases and J lost 2 bases. The CDR3 sequence is CASSIAGAARTYEQYF. In DNA form, the CDR3 reads TGTGCCAGCAGTATAGCGGGGGCAGCCAGGACCTACGAGCAGTACTTC.

This clone appeared a few times. The chain joins TRBV18 to TRBJ1-1, with D hard to call. V lost 3 bases and J lost 1, with 9 bases in between. The CDR3 sequence is 14 residues long. Germline lookup yields CDR1 KGHSH and CDR2 LQKENI. The chain's CDR3 is CASSPLGANTEAFF. In nucleotides, the CDR3 is TGTGCCAGCTCACCGTTGGGAGCGAACACTGAAGCTTTCTTT. The complete variable domain, with remaining parts taken from reference TRBV18 and TRBJ1-1, reads NAGVMQNPRHLVRRRGQEARLRCSPMKGHSHVYWYRQLPEEGLKFMVYLQKENIIDESGMPKERFSAEFPKEGPSILRIQQVVRGDSAAYFCASSPLGANTEAFFGQGTRLTVV.

This sequence joins TRBV28 and TRBJ1-2; 7 nucleotides agree with TRBD1. Germline CDR1 MDHEN, CDR2 SYDVKM. This CDR3 comprises 14 residues. Trimming cost V 2 bases and J 5 bases; bases outside gene matches: 5. CDR3 region: CASSLGNRGYGYTF. CDR3 DNA sequence: TGTGCCAGCAGTTTAGGGAACAGGGGTTATGGCTACACCTTC.

The chain combines TRBV12-3 or TRBV12-4 with TRBJ1-1; no clear D. There are 13 residues in the CDR3. Trimming shortened V by 4 bases and J by 7 bases, and 13 bases separated the two germline ends. CDR3 amino acids: CASSSGGVGEAFF. CDR3 coding DNA: TGTGCCAGCAGTTCGGGTGGTGTGGGTGAAGCTTTCTTT.

The chain's CDR3 is CASSFPEEGYNEQFF. The CDR3 DNA reads TGTGCCAGCAGTTTCCCGGAGGAAGGATACAATGAGCAGTTCTTC. The chain carries TRBV6-5 and TRBJ2-1; a possible D gene is TRBD2 (5 bases). CDR3 length equals 15 residues. Germline CDR1 and CDR2: MNHEY and SVGAGI. Trimming pared 4 bases from V and 4 bases from J, leaving 14 bases between.

J is TRBJ2-4 and V is TRBV28; 10 bases match TRBD2. This CDR3 has 18 amino acids. The V segment lost 6 bases and the J segment 0 bases; nucleotides outside the gene matches: 11. Germline V CDR1 and CDR2: MDHEN, SYDVKM. The CDR3 coding sequence is TGTGCCAGCAGATCTCGTACTAGCGGGGCACTAGCCAAAAACATTCAGTACTTC. Its translation: CASRSRTSGALAKNIQYF.

The gene calls are TRBV13 and TRBJ2-7, with 7 bases identical to TRBD1. The germline CDR1 and CDR2 sequences are PRHDT and FYEKMQ (reference sequence). After removal of 3 bases from V and 1 base from J, the junction contained 15 bases not matched to a gene. There are 18 residues in the CDR3. As DNA, the CDR3 is TGTGCCAGCAGCTTCACTGACAGGGCCAAAGCCCCTTCCTACGAGCAGTACTTC. It translates to CASSFTDRAKAPSYEQYF.

The chain joins TRBV11-3 to TRBJ2-2; D is perhaps TRBD1 (6 bases). V shed 7 bases and J shed 6 bases, with 12 bases lying between them. CDR1 and CDR2 from the germline V gene are SGHNT and YENEEA. The CDR3 has 13 residues. CDR3 nucleotide sequence: TGTGCCAGCATGGGGGCCGGGGCCGGGGAGCTGTTTTTT. Its protein product is CASMGAGAGELFF.

This chain uses TRBV5-1 with TRBJ2-7; 8 bases map to TRBD1. Germline V gives CDR1 SGHRS, CDR2 YFSETQ. V was clipped by 0 bases and J by 3 bases; unmatched bases: 5. This CDR3 is 15 amino acids long. CDR3 in DNA: TGCGCCAGCAGCTTGGTAACAGGGGGGAACTACGAGCAGTACTTC. It codes for CASSLVTGGNYEQYF. Based on the CDR3 plus reference TRBV5-1 and TRBJ2-7, the full variable domain is KAGVTQTPRYLIKTRGQQVTLSCSPISGHRSVSWYQQTPGQGLQFLFEYFSETQRNKGNFPGRFSGRQFSNSRSEMNVSTLELGDSALYLCASSLVTGGNYEQYFGPGTRLTVT.

The rearrangement joins TRBV4-2 to TRBJ1-5; D possibly corresponds to TRBD1 (6 bases). Germline CDR1 LGHNA, CDR2 YNFKEQ. CDR3 length: 13 residues. Trimming cost V 4 bases and J 6 bases, with 10 bases left between them. CDR3 protein: CASSRTVFQPQHF. CDR3 coding DNA: TGTGCCAGCAGCCGGACAGTCTTTCAGCCCCAGCATTTT.

The chain joins TRBV18 to TRBJ2-2; TRBD2 is a possible D gene (5 bases). Trimming took 1 base from V and 1 from J, leaving 16 bases between them. Germline V gene sequence: CDR1 KGHSH, CDR2 LQKENI. The CDR3 length is 18 residues. The CDR3 DNA reads TGTGCCAGCTCACCACGGTTTGAGGGAGAGATGAACACCGGGGAGCTGTTTTTT. Translated, it gives CASSPRFEGEMNTGELFF. The variable domain in full, completed from reference TRBV18 and TRBJ2-2, reads NAGVMQNPRHLVRRRGQEARLRCSPMKGHSHVYWYRQLPEEGLKFMVYLQKENIIDESGMPKERFSAEFPKEGPSILRIQQVVRGDSAAYFCASSPRFEGEMNTGELFFGEGSRLTVL.

This clone appeared a single time. As DNA, the CDR3 is TGCGCCAGCAGCGTGGGACAGGGGGCCCCCAATGAGCAGTTCTTC. This sequence encodes CASSVGQGAPNEQFF. The chain joins TRBV5-1 to TRBJ2-1; 12 nucleotides align to TRBD1. This CDR3 is built from 15 residues. The germline CDR1 and CDR2 sequences are SGHRS and YFSETQ. J gave up 6 bases and V 4 bases, and 5 bases lay outside the gene matches.

This sequence joins TRBV2 and TRBJ2-5, with D perhaps matching TRBD2 (6 bases). V was cut by 6 bases and J by 2 bases, with 13 bases left in between. Germline-derived CDR1 and CDR2 are SNHLY and FYNNEI. The length of the CDR3 is 14 residues. Here the CDR3 DNA reads TGTGCCAGCAGGGTGGGACTGGCGCAAGAGACCCAGTACTTC. It yields the protein CASRVGLAQETQYF. The full variable domain, in which reference TRBV2 and TRBJ2-5 provide the parts outside the CDR3, is EPEVTQTPSHQVTQMGQEVILRCVPISNHLYFYWYRQILGQKVEFLVSFYNNEISEKSEIFDDQFSVERPDGSNFTLKIRSTKLEDSAMYFCASRVGLAQETQYFGPGTRLLVL.

This clone was seen just once. The CDR3 loop is CASSSTGQETQYF. The CDR3 bases are TGTGCCAGCAGCTCGACAGGACAAGAGACCCAGTACTTC. J is TRBJ2-5 and V is TRBV7-9; the D gene is possibly TRBD1 (6 bases). The V end lost 4 bases, the J end lost 2 bases, and 8 bases lay between the germline ends. The germline CDR1 and CDR2 sequences are SEHNR and FQNEAQ (reference sequence). The CDR3 covers 13 residues.